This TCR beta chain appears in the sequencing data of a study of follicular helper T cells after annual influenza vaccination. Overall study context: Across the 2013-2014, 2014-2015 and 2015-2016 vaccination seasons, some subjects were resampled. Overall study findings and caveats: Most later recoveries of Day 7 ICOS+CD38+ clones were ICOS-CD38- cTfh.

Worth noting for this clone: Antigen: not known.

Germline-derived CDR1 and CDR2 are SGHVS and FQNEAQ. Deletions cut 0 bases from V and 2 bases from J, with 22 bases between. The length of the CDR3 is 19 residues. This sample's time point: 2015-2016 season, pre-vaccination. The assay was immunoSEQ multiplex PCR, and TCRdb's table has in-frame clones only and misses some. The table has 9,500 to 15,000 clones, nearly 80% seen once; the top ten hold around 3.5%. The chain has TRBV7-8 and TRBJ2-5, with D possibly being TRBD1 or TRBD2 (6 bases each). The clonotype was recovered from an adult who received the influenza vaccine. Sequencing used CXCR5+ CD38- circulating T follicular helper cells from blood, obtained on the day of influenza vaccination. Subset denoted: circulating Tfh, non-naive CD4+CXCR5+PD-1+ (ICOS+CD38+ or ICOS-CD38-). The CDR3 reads CASSLARWGKRGAQETQYF. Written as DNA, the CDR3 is TGTGCCAGCAGCTTAGCGCGGTGGGGGAAGAGGGGGGCACAAGAGACCCAGTACTTC.